These 19 T cell receptor beta chains originate from one sample sequenced in a study of blood T cell repertoires in COVID-19. Clones were sequenced by immunoSEQ multiplex PCR, and TCRdb holds only the in-frame ones, with some missing. The profile shows about 280,000 clones, around 86% of them singletons. The sequencing input was peripheral blood. Receptors originate from a man over 45 with acute or convalescent COVID-19.

This clone is a singleton in its sample. CDR3 sequence: CASSVGIGGGTEAFF. The CDR3 DNA sequence: TGTGCCAGCAGCGTAGGGATTGGGGGAGGCACTGAAGCTTTCTTT. The chain carries TRBV9 and TRBJ1-1, with D maybe TRBD1 (5 bases). Germline CDR1 SGDLS, CDR2 YYNGEE. The germline V and J ends were trimmed by 0 bases and 4 bases, with 13 bases remaining between them. This CDR3 has 15 residues.

CDR3 sequence (DNA): TGTGCCAGTAGTTTGACAGTCTCTGGGGCCAACGTCCTGACTTTC. This codes for CASSLTVSGANVLTF. This chain connects TRBV19 to TRBJ2-6; tentative D call: TRBD1 (5 bases). The V end lost 5 bases, the J end lost 0 bases, and 8 bases lay between the germline ends. The CDR3 contains 15 residues. Per the germline V gene, CDR1 is LNHDA and CDR2 is SQIVND (reference sequence).

The chain links TRBV18 to TRBJ1-1; 12 nucleotides agree with TRBD1. Germline trimming cut 3 bases from V and 5 bases from J; bases unmatched to any gene: 10. Germline lookup yields CDR1 KGHSH and CDR2 LQKENI. There are 17 residues in the CDR3. CDR3 residues: CASSPRDRGPEQTEAFF. The DNA of the CDR3 is TGTGCCAGCTCACCCCGGGACAGGGGGCCCGAACAGACTGAAGCTTTCTTT.

This chain joins TRBV3-1 (or the pseudogene TRBV3-2) and TRBJ1-6; D gene unclear. Germline V gene data show CDR1 as LGHDT and CDR2 as YNNKEL (reference sequence). The ends were cut back, 1 base at V and 9 bases at J, with 7 bases in the middle. This CDR3 region has 13 residues. CDR3 sequence: CASSQGSGSPLHF. Written as DNA, the CDR3 is TGTGCCAGCAGCCAAGGGTCGGGTTCACCCCTCCACTTT.

In this sample, this clone turned up a few times. This chain links TRBV19 with TRBJ2-3, with a weak D call TRBD2 (6 bases). Germline CDR1 reads LNHDA; CDR2 reads SQIVND (reference sequence). The CDR3 consists of 14 residues. V was trimmed by 2 bases and J by 5 bases, leaving 11 bases between them. The CDR3 nucleotides read TGTGCCAGTAGTATAAGGGTGGGAGGAGATACGCAGTATTTT. This codes for CASSIRVGGDTQYF.

This clone was observed a single time. The V gene is TRBV7-9, the J gene TRBJ2-7; 8 bases fit TRBD1. Germline-derived CDR1 and CDR2 are SEHNR and FQNEAQ (reference sequence). CDR3 length equals 16 residues. With V trimmed by 0 bases and J by 0 bases, 4 bases remained unmatched. The CDR3 sequence is CASSLARQGSSYEQYF. For the CDR3, the DNA is TGTGCCAGCAGCTTAGCAAGACAGGGGAGCTCCTACGAGCAGTACTTC.

The chain is built from TRBV2 and TRBJ1-4; maybe TRBD1 (6 bases). CDR3 length: 14 residues. Germline V CDR1 and CDR2: SNHLY, FYNNEI. Trimming left V 0 bases short and J 7 bases short, with 9 bases between. The CDR3 DNA reads TGTGCCAGCAGTGAAGCAGGGGGGGGTGAAAAACTGTTTTTT. This encodes CASSEAGGGEKLFF.

This rearrangement joins TRBV6-2 or TRBV6-3 to TRBJ2-3; 13 nucleotides match TRBD2. The CDR3 consists of 18 residues. J was trimmed by 4 bases and V by 0 bases; bases with no gene match: 7. From germline, CDR1 is MNHEY and CDR2 SVGEGT. The CDR3 is CASSYSASTSGGADTQYF. As DNA, the CDR3 is TGTGCCAGCAGTTACTCTGCCTCAACTAGCGGGGGGGCAGATACGCAGTATTTT.

This clone has a single count. The J gene is TRBJ1-2, the V gene TRBV10-3; 8 bases fit TRBD1. V dropped 4 bases and J dropped 6; count of bases not matched to a gene: 4. Germline CDR1 ENHRY, CDR2 SYGVKD. The CDR3 extends over 13 amino acids. CDR3 DNA sequence: TGTGCCATCAGTGCGGACAGGGAGGATGGCTACACCTTC. Its translation is CAISADREDGYTF.

The chain recombines TRBV6-5 with TRBJ2-3; tentative D call: TRBD2 (5 bases). V lost 10 bases, J lost 4 bases, and 12 bases lay in between. The V gene's germline CDR1 is MNHEY and CDR2 SVGAGI. The length of the CDR3 is 12 residues. CDR3 residues: CAITPGSDTQYF. The CDR3 DNA follows: TGTGCCATCACCCCGGGGTCAGATACGCAGTATTTT.

The chain has TRBV10-2 and TRBJ1-2; weak D call: TRBD1 (6 bases). The CDR3 has 14 residues. Germline CDR1 reads WSHSY; CDR2 reads SAAADI. Between the trimmed V and J ends, which lost 4 bases and 7 bases, there was a span of 16 bases. In nucleotides, the CDR3 is TGCGCCAGCAGTGGGTACAGGGAATACAGTGGCTACACCTTC. This sequence encodes CASSGYREYSGYTF.

V and J are TRBV7-8 and TRBJ2-5, with 7 bases lining up with TRBD2. CDR1 is SGHVS and CDR2 is FQNEAQ in the germline V gene. CDR3 length: 13 amino acids. Trimming removed 6 bases from V and 5 bases from J; junction bases left unmatched: 6. The CDR3 spells CASRTSAIETQYF. The CDR3 DNA is TGTGCCAGCAGAACTAGCGCCATCGAGACCCAGTACTTC.

This clone was recorded once. V gene TRBV5-1 combines with J gene TRBJ2-1; D not certain. Germline assignment: CDR1 SGHRS and CDR2 YFSETQ. V lost 2 bases to trimming and J lost 4 bases, with 13 bases between them. The CDR3 runs 15 residues. The CDR3 bases are TGCGCCAGCAGCTTTTCGAGCAACTTATACAATGAGCAGTTCTTC. Translation: CASSFSSNLYNEQFF. Supplemented by reference TRBV5-1 and TRBJ2-1, the full variable domain reads KAGVTQTPRYLIKTRGQQVTLSCSPISGHRSVSWYQQTPGQGLQFLFEYFSETQRNKGNFPGRFSGRQFSNSRSEMNVSTLELGDSALYLCASSFSSNLYNEQFFGPGTRLTVL.

The rearrangement links TRBV19 to TRBJ1-1, with D possibly TRBD1 on 6 matching bases. The CDR3 has 14 amino acids. The V end lost 5 bases, the J end lost 1 base, and 11 bases lay between the germline ends. Germline CDR1 reads LNHDA; CDR2 reads SQIVND (reference sequence). The CDR3 is CASSVGAANTEAFF. The CDR3 coding sequence is TGTGCCAGTAGTGTGGGGGCGGCGAACACTGAAGCTTTCTTT.

The V gene is TRBV5-1, the J gene TRBJ2-5; D is possibly TRBD1 (5 bases). The ends were cut back, 0 bases at V and 2 bases at J, with 8 bases in the middle. The CDR3 extends over 14 amino acids. Germline CDR1 SGHRS, CDR2 YFSETQ. CDR3 region: CASSLAYRQETQYF. The CDR3 region has the DNA TGCGCCAGCAGCTTGGCCTACAGGCAAGAGACCCAGTACTTC.

The chain uses TRBV7-2 and TRBJ1-6, with 8 positions matching TRBD1. CDR1 and CDR2 (germline): SGHTA, FQGNSA. V shed 1 base and J 9 bases; nucleotides not matched to a gene: 14. The CDR3 consists of 18 residues. This CDR3 is CASSLEGQAILSGSPLHF. The CDR3 DNA is TGTGCCAGCAGCTTAGAGGGACAGGCAATACTGTCGGGTTCACCCCTCCACTTT.

The chain employs TRBV11-2 and TRBJ1-1, with D maybe TRBD1 (6 bases). From germline, CDR1 is SGHAT and CDR2 FQNNGV. CDR3 length: 14 residues. Trimming stripped 5 bases from V and 5 bases from J, with 15 bases between. CDR3 protein: CASSPPTGRTEAFF. In nucleotides, the CDR3 is TGTGCCAGCAGCCCCCCCACAGGGCGGACTGAAGCTTTCTTT.

The J gene is TRBJ2-3, the V gene TRBV5-1; 9 nucleotides align to TRBD1. V shed 0 bases, J shed 6 bases, and the junction held 5 bases outside the gene matches. CDR3 length: 15 residues. CDR1 SGHRS and CDR2 YFSETQ come from the germline V gene. The CDR3 loop reads CASSLGDRVTDTQYF. In DNA form, the CDR3 reads TGCGCCAGCAGCTTGGGGGACAGGGTTACGGATACGCAGTATTTT.

The table lists this clone with a few counts. The rearrangement joins TRBV19 to TRBJ1-2; D is unclear. V lost 6 bases, J lost 2 bases, and 16 bases lay in between. CDR1 and CDR2 (germline): LNHDA, SQIVND (reference sequence). The CDR3 contains 15 residues. The CDR3 sequence is CASRGEGRWNYGYTF. DNA for the CDR3: TGTGCCAGTAGAGGTGAAGGGAGGTGGAACTATGGCTACACCTTC.